The present T cell receptor beta chain was sequenced within a study of resident and recirculating memory T cells in vitiligo. As for the study in general: Samples were epidermis from two lesional and two nonlesional sites, plus PBMCs.

Trimming removed 4 bases at V and 6 bases at J, with 20 bases between. Germline V CDR1 and CDR2: SGDLS, YYNGEE. CDR3 length equals 15 residues. Stable vitiligo meant no lesion change over the previous 6 months. TCRdb keeps only in-frame clones here, not all; method: immunoSEQ multiplex PCR. The sample holds 70,000 to 85,000 clones; roughly 92% are singletons and the top ten take over 4.5%. The clonotype originates from a male donor with vitiligo. Sequenced sample: blood. The genes are TRBV9 and TRBJ2-7; weak D call: TRBD2 (5 bases). DNA of the CDR3: TGTGCCAGCAGCCGGGGATCGGTAACAGAAGGCGAGCAGTACTTC. Protein sequence: CASSRGSVTEGEQYF.